Listed here are 25 T cell receptor beta chains from one sample, sequenced in a study of chemoradiotherapy in HPV16-positive cancers. Repertoires were generated with immunoSEQ multiplex PCR, while TCRdb's copy carries only in-frame clones and drops some. The profile covers around 15,000 clones, with roughly 79% appearing a single time and over 9.5% taken by the ten largest. The sample was gathered from a patient who underwent chemoradiotherapy. Every receptor here comes from a human donor with HPV-associated anogenital cancer.

The V gene is TRBV28, the J gene TRBJ1-1; 9 nucleotides match TRBD1. Germline V gives CDR1 MDHEN, CDR2 SYDVKM. The trim removed 7 bases at V and 4 bases at J, leaving 7 bases unmatched. The length of the CDR3 is 14 residues. In nucleotides, the CDR3 is TGTGCCAGCAATTACGGGACAGGGTTCACTGAAGCTTTCTTT. This gives the protein CASNYGTGFTEAFF.

This chain joins TRBV4-2 and TRBJ1-4; unclear D gene. The CDR3 runs to 13 residues. The V and J ends lost 4 bases and 2 bases respectively, with 5 bases between them. The V gene's germline CDR1 is LGHNA and CDR2 YNFKEQ. CDR3 loop: CASSLLTNEKLFF. DNA of the CDR3: TGTGCCAGCAGCCTCCTGACTAATGAAAAACTGTTTTTT.

The gene calls are TRBV9 and TRBJ1-1; no reliable D call. This CDR3 is built from 14 residues. Germline CDR1 is SGDLS and CDR2 is YYNGEE. The germline V and J ends were trimmed by 0 bases and 4 bases, with 10 bases remaining between them. DNA for the CDR3: TGTGCCAGCAGCGTAGGCGGGCAGACCACTGAAGCTTTCTTT. Its translation: CASSVGGQTTEAFF.

This clone was recorded only once. The V call is TRBV6-6, the J call TRBJ2-1, with 7 bases identical to TRBD1. This CDR3 is built from 13 residues. Trimming removed 7 bases from V and 9 bases from J; junction bases left unmatched: 9. Germline CDR1 reads MNHNY; CDR2 reads SVGAGI (reference sequence). The CDR3 DNA sequence: TGTGCCAGCACCCGGGACAGTATGGGTGAGCAGTTCTTC. Encoded protein: CASTRDSMGEQFF.

The chain combines TRBV5-1 with TRBJ2-7; 12 bases are a match to TRBD1. CDR1 and CDR2 from the germline V gene are SGHRS and YFSETQ. The trim removed 4 bases at V and 4 bases at J, leaving 3 bases unmatched. The CDR3 is 14 residues long. In DNA, the CDR3 is TGCGCCAGCAGCCCGGGACAGGGGGCGTACGAGCAGTACTTC. This codes for CASSPGQGAYEQYF.

V is TRBV2 and J is TRBJ1-5, with unresolved D. This CDR3 has 11 amino acids. Germline CDR1 reads SNHLY; CDR2 reads FYNNEI. The ends were cut back, 5 bases at V and 4 bases at J, with 3 bases in the middle. The CDR3 DNA reads as TGTGCCAGCAGTATTAATCAGCCCCAGCATTTT. It is translated as CASSINQPQHF.

J is TRBJ1-1 and V is TRBV2, with D unclear. Germline loops: CDR1 SNHLY, CDR2 FYNNEI. CDR3 length: 12 residues. Between the trimmed V and J ends, which lost 7 bases and 5 bases, there was a span of 11 bases. The CDR3 sequence is CASTTARTEAFF. CDR3 coding DNA: TGTGCCAGCACAACAGCCAGGACTGAAGCTTTCTTT.

This chain connects TRBV5-1 to TRBJ2-1, with 7 bases that match TRBD1. CDR1 is SGHRS, CDR2 YFSETQ, per germline. The CDR3 contains 15 residues. Trimming removed 4 bases from V and 4 bases from J; junction bases left unmatched: 8. The CDR3 DNA sequence: TGCGCCAGCAGCCAATTTACAGGGGTGTACAATGAGCAGTTCTTC. It is translated as CASSQFTGVYNEQFF.

V usage is TRBV18 and J usage is TRBJ1-5, with D uncertain. The germline gives CDR1 KGHSH, CDR2 LQKENI. Trimming shortened V by 8 bases and J by 7 bases, and 21 bases separated the two germline ends. CDR3 size: 15 residues. CDR3 sequence (DNA): TGTGCCAGCAAAAATAACATCCTGGTGCACCAGCCCCAGCATTTT. This sequence encodes CASKNNILVHQPQHF.

The chain carries TRBV20-1 and TRBJ1-1; maybe TRBD1 (6 bases). The CDR3 totals 11 residues. V gave up 4 bases and J gave up 7 bases, with 10 bases separating them. The germline V gene encodes CDR1 DFQATT and CDR2 SNEGSKA (reference sequence). The DNA of the CDR3 is TGCAGTGCTATCAGGGGAGTTGAAGCTTTCTTT. The encoded protein is CSAIRGVEAFF.

The chain carries TRBV19 and TRBJ2-7; 8 bases are shared with TRBD1. With 5 bases clipped from V and 1 base from J, the junction kept 10 bases outside the gene matches. This CDR3 has 16 amino acids. The V gene's germline CDR1 is LNHDA and CDR2 SQIVND (reference sequence). The CDR3 protein is CASSRLGTGGSYEQYF. CDR3 in DNA: TGTGCCAGTAGTCGGCTGGGGACAGGCGGATCCTACGAGCAGTACTTC.

This rearrangement joins TRBV6-1 to TRBJ2-1, with 7 nucleotides matching TRBD1. Germline-derived CDR1 and CDR2 are MNHNS and SASEGT. The CDR3 contains 14 residues. Trimming took 5 bases from V and 2 from J; bases not matched to a gene: 3. The CDR3 DNA is TGTGCCAGCAGTAGACAGGGAACCTACAATGAGCAGTTCTTC. Translating gives CASSRQGTYNEQFF.

This sequence joins TRBV7-6 and TRBJ2-1, with 7 positions matching TRBD1. The germline CDR1 and CDR2 sequences are SGHVS and FNYEAQ. The CDR3 spans 16 residues. With 5 bases clipped from V and 0 bases from J, the junction kept 7 bases outside the gene matches. CDR3 in amino acids: CASSAGTESSYNEQFF. The DNA of the CDR3 is TGTGCCAGCAGCGCCGGGACAGAGAGCTCCTACAATGAGCAGTTCTTC.

The CDR3 sequence: CATSRSPGQLSRHYGYTF. In DNA, the CDR3 is TGTGCCACCAGCAGATCGCCGGGACAATTATCCAGGCACTATGGCTACACCTTC. V usage is TRBV15 and J usage is TRBJ1-2; D might be TRBD1 (6 bases). The germline V gene has CDR1 LNHNV and CDR2 YYDKDF (reference sequence). Trimming took 2 bases from V and 3 from J, leaving 22 bases between them. The CDR3 length is 18 residues.

The chain couples TRBV27 to TRBJ2-5, with TRBD2 matching 7 bases. Trimming removed 3 bases from V and 4 bases from J; junction bases left unmatched: 2. The CDR3 totals 13 residues. The V gene's germline CDR1 is MNHEY and CDR2 SMNVEV (reference sequence). The CDR3 coding sequence is TGTGCCAGCAGTTTGGTAGCGGGAGAGACCCAGTACTTC. As protein: CASSLVAGETQYF.

The chain recombines TRBV5-1 with TRBJ2-5, with D perhaps TRBD1 (6 bases). V was shortened by 3 bases and J by 2 bases, with 8 bases between the two germline ends. Germline V gene sequence: CDR1 SGHRS, CDR2 YFSETQ. This CDR3 is built from 13 residues. CDR3 nucleotide sequence: TGCGCCAGCAGCTGGCAGGGGCAAGAGACCCAGTACTTC. It is translated as CASSWQGQETQYF.

The chain joins TRBV19 to TRBJ1-2, with D perhaps TRBD1 (6 bases). Trimming removed 6 bases at V and 7 bases at J, with 18 bases between. Germline CDR1 LNHDA, CDR2 SQIVND (reference sequence). This CDR3 region has 14 residues. CDR3 sequence: CASRVPDSRAGYTF. CDR3 in DNA: TGTGCCAGTAGGGTTCCGGACAGTCGGGCTGGCTACACCTTC.

CDR3 bases: TGTGCCAGCAGCTTAGGGCCAGGGGAATATTACGAGCAGTACTTC. Protein: CASSLGPGEYYEQYF. J is TRBJ2-7 and V is TRBV7-2; D possibly corresponds to TRBD1 (6 bases). The germline gives CDR1 SGHTA, CDR2 FQGNSA. The CDR3 is made up of 15 amino acids. Trimming pared 1 base from V and 4 bases from J, leaving 14 bases between. The variable domain in full, completed from reference TRBV7-2 and TRBJ2-7, reads GAGVSQSPSNKVTEKGKDVELRCDPISGHTALYWYRQSLGQGLEFLIYFQGNSAPDKSGLPSDRFSAERTGGSVSTLTIQRTQQEDSAVYLCASSLGPGEYYEQYFGPGTRLTVT.

This chain connects TRBV14 to TRBJ2-7; D possibly corresponds to TRBD1 (6 bases). Trimming left V 1 base short and J 13 bases short, with 14 bases between. Germline assignment: CDR1 SGHDN and CDR2 FVKESK. The CDR3 is 12 amino acids. CDR3 protein: CASSQGGHLIYF. CDR3 DNA sequence: TGTGCCAGCAGCCAAGGGGGACATCTTATTTACTTC. Variable domain in full (rest from reference TRBV14 and TRBJ2-7): EAGVTQFPSHSVIEKGQTVTLRCDPISGHDNLYWYRRVMGKEIKFLLHFVKESKQDESGMPNNRFLAERTGGTYSTLKVQPAELEDSGVYFCASSQGGHLIYFGPGTRLTVT.

V is TRBV28 and J is TRBJ1-3; D may be TRBD1 (5 bases). Germline V gene data show CDR1 as MDHEN and CDR2 as SYDVKM. The CDR3 consists of 12 residues. The germline V and J ends were trimmed by 4 bases and 7 bases, with 8 bases remaining between them. The CDR3 loop reads CASSYGGNTIYF. The CDR3 DNA sequence: TGTGCCAGCAGTTACGGGGGGAACACCATATATTTT.

This rearrangement joins TRBV10-1 to TRBJ2-1; D may be TRBD1 (6 bases). Germline V gene sequence: CDR1 WNHNN, CDR2 SYGVQD (reference sequence). Between the trimmed V and J ends, which lost 9 bases and 4 bases, there was a span of 13 bases. The CDR3 loop spans 13 amino acids. The DNA of the CDR3 is TGCGCCAGGGACAGAGCCCCATACAATGAGCAGTTCTTC. Residues: CARDRAPYNEQFF.

The rearrangement uses TRBV21-1 and TRBJ2-6; TRBD1 is the table's D call and was not checked against the DNA. TRBV21-1 is listed as a pseudogene. CDR3 length: 16 amino acids. CDR3 in amino acids: CASKGQIVSGANVLTF. In nucleotides, the CDR3 is TGTGCCAGCAAGGGACAGATAGTCTCTGGGGCCAACGTCCTGACTTTC.

The chain combines TRBV6-6 with TRBJ2-6; no firm D call. The V gene's germline CDR1 is MNHNY and CDR2 SVGAGI (reference sequence). Trimming pared 9 bases from V and 2 bases from J, leaving 5 bases between. This CDR3 has 12 residues. The CDR3 sequence: CASFPGANVLTF. CDR3 in DNA: TGTGCCAGTTTTCCTGGGGCCAACGTCCTGACTTTC.

The V gene is TRBV27, the J gene TRBJ2-7; the D gene is possibly TRBD1 (6 bases). V was clipped by 7 bases and J by 9 bases, with 13 bases between them. The CDR3 is 11 residues long. Germline V gives CDR1 MNHEY, CDR2 SMNVEV (reference sequence). The CDR3 sequence is CASKKGEGQYF. The CDR3, as DNA: TGTGCCAGCAAGAAGGGGGAAGGGCAGTACTTC.

This chain uses TRBV7-2 with TRBJ2-5; 7 positions match TRBD1. The V and J ends lost 3 bases and 1 base, in that order; junction bases with no gene match: 2. CDR3 length: 14 residues. The germline V gene has CDR1 SGHTA and CDR2 FQGNSA. The CDR3 spells CASSLRGPQETQYF. CDR3 nucleotide sequence: TGTGCCAGCAGCTTGAGGGGGCCCCAAGAGACCCAGTACTTC.